These T cell receptor beta chains were read from a single sample in a study of T cell responses to AZD1222 COVID-19 vaccine. Some clones are missing from TCRdb's copy, which holds only in-frame ones; the method was immunoSEQ multiplex PCR. This sample has under 150,000 clones; less than 95% occur once, and the top ten carry about 3%. This material consisted of peripheral blood, taken on day 0 of AZD1222 vaccination. Every receptor here comes from an adult in good health. The CDR3 runs from the conserved cysteine through the conserved F or W. The D gene is left open where the match is weak. Expanded clones get a size class; other rows say once, few or many, or leave the size out.

length | J | D | size | V | CDR3 | DNA
8 | TRBJ1-2 | . | . | TRBV29-1 | CSVGGYTF | TGCAGCGTTGGTGGCTACACCTTC
13 | TRBJ2-5 | . | . | TRBV28 | CASSLTLSETQYF | TGTGCCAGCAGTTTGACGCTCTCTGAGACCCAGTACTTC
15 | TRBJ1-2 | . | few | TRBV3-1/TRBV3-2 | CASSSTGRRLRGYTF | TGTGCCAGCAGCTCTACAGGGAGACGGCTGAGGGGCTACACCTTC
13 | TRBJ1-5 | . | . | TRBV4-3 | CASSQDRSWPQHF | TGCGCCAGCAGCCAAGATAGATCCTGGCCCCAGCATTTT
17 | TRBJ1-2 | . | . | TRBV19 | CASSIDRAWGHKTGYTF | TGTGCCAGTAGTATAGATCGCGCTTGGGGGCATAAAACCGGCTACACCTTC
12 | TRBJ1-2 | . | . | TRBV6-2/TRBV6-3 | CASSEQGNGYTF | TGTGCCAGCAGCGAACAGGGAAATGGCTACACCTTC
12 | TRBJ1-1 | . | . | TRBV6-5 | CASRDGQQGAFF | TGTGCCAGCAGAGACGGACAGCAGGGAGCTTTCTTT
13 | TRBJ1-3 | . | . | TRBV30 | CAWSSSNGNTIYF | TGTGCCTGGAGTTCCTCCAATGGAAACACCATATATTTT
14 | TRBJ1-5 | . | . | TRBV7-2 | CASSLANSNQPQHF | TGTGCCAGCAGCTTGGCTAATAGCAATCAGCCCCAGCATTTT
17 | TRBJ2-7 | . | . | TRBV18 | CASSPRTTLGGLNEQYF | TGTGCCAGCTCACCACGGACAACCCTTGGGGGGCTCAACGAGCAGTACTTC
15 | TRBJ2-5 | . | once | TRBV7-2 | CASSWAGTTLETQYF | TGTGCCAGCAGCTGGGCCGGGACAACGTTGGAGACCCAGTACTTC
13 | TRBJ2-7 | TRBD2 | . | TRBV5-4 | CASSLAAGGEQYF | TGTGCCAGCAGCTTGGCCGCGGGGGGCGAGCAGTACTTC
13 | TRBJ2-7 | TRBD2 | . | TRBV19 | CASSIRGDYEQYF | TGTGCCAGTAGTATTCGGGGGGACTACGAGCAGTACTTC
14 | TRBJ2-7 | TRBD1 | few | TRBV2 | CASKWDRGSYEQYF | TGTGCCAGCAAGTGGGACAGGGGGTCCTACGAGCAGTACTTC
14 | TRBJ1-1 | . | once | TRBV5-1 | CASSLGGMMTEAFF | TGCGCCAGCAGCTTGGGAGGGATGATGACTGAAGCTTTCTTT
15 | TRBJ1-2 | TRBD1 | . | TRBV19 | CASSLGTGGPRPGTF | TGTGCCAGTAGTTTGGGGACAGGGGGCCCTCGGCCCGGCACCTTC
13 | TRBJ1-2 | TRBD1 | . | TRBV12-3/TRBV12-4 | CASSMTGTSEETF | TGTGCCAGCAGTATGACAGGGACATCCGAGGAGACCTTC
14 | TRBJ1-5 | . | . | TRBV9 | CASSVVGRHQPQHF | TGTGCCAGCAGCGTAGTTGGCAGGCATCAGCCCCAGCATTTT
12 | TRBJ2-7 | . | . | TRBV10-2 | CASSEGIDEQYF | TGCGCCAGCAGTGAAGGAATTGACGAGCAGTACTTC
15 | TRBJ1-5 | TRBD1 | . | TRBV28 | CASSTGTVSNQPQHF | TGTGCCAGCAGCACAGGGACAGTCTCCAATCAGCCCCAGCATTTT
15 | TRBJ1-2 | . | . | TRBV9 | CASSVVAEYTYGYTF | TGTGCCAGCAGCGTAGTCGCGGAGTATACCTATGGCTACACCTTC
15 | TRBJ1-3 | . | . | TRBV1 | CTSSPGGFSGNTIYF | TGCACCAGCAGCCCGGGGGGCTTCTCTGGAAACACCATATATTTT
13 | TRBJ1-1 | TRBD1 | . | TRBV4-3 | CASSQGQFTEAFF | TGCGCCAGCAGCCAGGGACAGTTCACTGAAGCTTTCTTT
15 | TRBJ1-4 | TRBD1 | . | TRBV28 | CASSSLTGGNEKLFF | TGTGCCAGCAGTTCCCTGACAGGGGGTAATGAAAAACTGTTTTTT
18 | TRBJ2-2 | TRBD2 | . | TRBV5-1 | CASSPWTSKVGGTGELFF | TGCGCCAGCAGCCCCTGGACTAGCAAGGTGGGCGGAACCGGGGAGCTGTTTTTT
13 | TRBJ1-6 | TRBD1 | few | TRBV12-3/TRBV12-4 | CASSVQGGSPLHF | TGTGCCAGCAGTGTTCAGGGGGGTTCACCCCTCCACTTT
16 | TRBJ1-1 | . | . | TRBV4-1 | CASSQGPGKKNTEAFF | TGCGCCAGCAGCCAAGGTCCGGGAAAAAAGAACACTGAAGCTTTCTTT
18 | TRBJ1-4 | TRBD1 | . | TRBV18 | CASSRTDNRGFGDEKLFF | TGTGCCAGCTCACGCACAGATAACAGGGGATTCGGAGATGAAAAACTGTTTTTT
14 | TRBJ1-1 | . | . | TRBV10-3 | CAIRSLPRNTEAFF | TGTGCCATCAGAAGTCTACCCCGGAACACTGAAGCTTTCTTT
16 | TRBJ2-3 | . | . | TRBV4-2 | CASSQGFASGTDTQYF | TGTGCCAGCAGCCAAGGGTTCGCTAGCGGCACAGATACGCAGTATTTT
13 | TRBJ2-7 | . | . | TRBV28 | CASSLLGNYEQYF | TGTGCCAGCAGTTTATTGGGGAATTACGAGCAGTACTTC
14 | TRBJ2-1 | . | . | TRBV18 | CASSSTLRDNEQFF | TGTGCCAGCTCCTCAACCCTCAGGGACAATGAGCAGTTCTTC
23 | TRBJ2-6 | TRBD2 | . | TRBV3-1/TRBV3-2 | CASSQDISRTSGTTLVGANVLTF | TGTGCCAGCAGCCAAGATATATCACGGACTAGCGGCACCACCCTGGTTGGGGCCAACGTCCTGACTTTC
16 | TRBJ2-2 | TRBD2 | . | TRBV7-9 | CASSPGLAENTGELFF | TGTGCCAGCAGCCCCGGACTAGCAGAAAACACCGGGGAGCTGTTTTTT
13 | TRBJ1-2 | . | . | TRBV6-5 | CASTPPGVHGYTF | TGTGCCAGCACCCCCCCCGGGGTTCATGGCTACACCTTC
17 | TRBJ2-1 | TRBD2 | . | TRBV5-1 | CASSLGMTSGGWNEQFF | TGCGCCAGCAGCTTGGGAATGACTAGCGGGGGGTGGAATGAGCAGTTCTTC
13 | TRBJ2-7 | TRBD1 | . | TRBV24-1 | CATSEAGGYEQYF | TGTGCCACCAGTGAAGCAGGGGGCTACGAGCAGTACTTC
13 | TRBJ1-2 | . | . | TRBV4-3 | CASSQIGTVGYTF | TGCGCCAGCAGCCAAATAGGGACGGTGGGATACACCTTC
16 | TRBJ2-5 | TRBD1 | . | TRBV19 | CASLGRQGSGQETQYF | TGTGCCAGTCTAGGTCGACAGGGTAGTGGACAAGAGACCCAGTACTTC
16 | TRBJ1-1 | TRBD1 | . | TRBV11-2 | CASSLLRGQGSTEAFF | TGTGCCAGCAGCTTACTAAGGGGGCAAGGTAGCACTGAAGCTTTCTTT